Shown below are 30 T cell receptor beta chains from a single sample sequenced in a study of blood T cell repertoires in COVID-19. Sequencing was performed with immunoSEQ multiplex PCR; in TCRdb, only in-frame clones are kept and a portion is missing. The sample shows 250,000 to 400,000 clones, 70% to 90% of them seen only once. The sample taken for sequencing was peripheral blood. These receptors were taken from a woman in her thirties with COVID-19, enrolled during active disease.

This sequence joins TRBV9 and TRBJ1-1, with D possibly TRBD1 on 6 matching bases. With 6 bases removed from V and 4 bases from J, the gap between germline ends came to 13 bases. The germline gives CDR1 SGDLS, CDR2 YYNGEE. This CDR3 has 13 residues. This CDR3 is CASNQGPGTEAFF. The CDR3 bases are TGTGCCAGCAACCAGGGGCCGGGCACTGAAGCTTTCTTT.

This chain uses TRBV5-1 with TRBJ2-2; 14 bases are shared with TRBD2. The V gene end was trimmed by 3 bases and the J gene end by 5 bases; junction bases not matched to a gene: 6. Germline values: CDR1 SGHRS, CDR2 YFSETQ. This CDR3 spans 17 amino acids. The CDR3 coding sequence is TGCGCCAGCAGCTGGACTAGCGGGGGGCCGGGGACCGGGGAGCTGTTTTTT. Amino acid sequence: CASSWTSGGPGTGELFF.

This chain links TRBV18 with TRBJ2-1, with TRBD1 as a possible D gene (6 bases). Germline assignment: CDR1 KGHSH and CDR2 LQKENI. The CDR3 covers 15 residues. V lost 1 base to trimming and J lost 7 bases, with 14 bases between them. The CDR3 region is CASSPRNKGGNEQFF. The CDR3 bases are TGTGCCAGCTCACCACGTAATAAAGGGGGTAATGAGCAGTTCTTC.

The rearrangement links TRBV6-1 to TRBJ1-5; D unclear. V shed 2 bases and J shed 6 bases, with 8 bases lying between them. Looked up from germline, CDR1 is MNHNS and CDR2 is SASEGT. CDR3 size: 13 residues. CDR3 DNA: TGTGCCAGCAGTGAATTTGGGCGTCAGCCCCAGCATTTT. Its protein product is CASSEFGRQPQHF.

The rearrangement uses TRBV7-9 and TRBJ1-2, with D unresolved. Per the germline V gene, CDR1 is SEHNR and CDR2 is FQNEAQ (reference sequence). The CDR3 has 14 residues. The ends were cut back, 6 bases at V and 4 bases at J, with 15 bases in the middle. This CDR3 reads CASRDSPSPYGYTF. CDR3 DNA: TGTGCCAGCAGAGACTCCCCGAGCCCCTATGGCTACACCTTC.

The chain recombines TRBV19 with TRBJ1-5, with TRBD1 identical over 8 bases. The CDR3 runs 14 residues. Germline CDR1 and CDR2: LNHDA and SQIVND (reference sequence). V was clipped by 7 bases and J by 4 bases; unmatched bases: 6. In nucleotides, the CDR3 is TGTGCCAGTACCCCGGACAGGGAAAATCAGCCCCAGCATTTT. Amino acids: CASTPDRENQPQHF.

This clone was found once. V usage is TRBV7-2 and J usage is TRBJ2-7; possible D gene TRBD1, 6 bases. CDR3 length equals 15 residues. The germline V gene has CDR1 SGHTA and CDR2 FQGNSA. V dropped 5 bases and J dropped 4 bases, with 18 bases sitting between them. The CDR3 region is CASSVRTAGPYEQYF. DNA for the CDR3: TGTGCCAGCAGCGTACGGACAGCCGGGCCTTACGAGCAGTACTTC.

This chain links TRBV6-4 with TRBJ2-2; TRBD2 matches at 7 bases. From germline, CDR1 is MRHNA and CDR2 SNTAGT. CDR3 length: 15 residues. After removal of 4 bases from V and 7 bases from J, the junction contained 9 bases not matched to a gene. CDR3 region: CASSVKSGEGGELFF. In DNA form, the CDR3 reads TGTGCCAGCAGTGTCAAGAGCGGGGAAGGCGGGGAGCTGTTTTTT.

The chain links TRBV6-2 or TRBV6-3 to TRBJ2-5; 10 bases are shared with TRBD1. The germline gives CDR1 MNHEY, CDR2 SVGEGT. The V and J ends lost 2 bases and 4 bases, in that order; junction bases with no gene match: 13. The CDR3 spans 18 residues. The CDR3 loop is CASSYPPPGQGTRETQYF. The CDR3 coding sequence is TGTGCCAGCAGTTACCCACCGCCGGGACAGGGGACTCGAGAGACCCAGTACTTC.

The CDR3 bases are TGTGCCAGCAGCTCCGGGACAGGGAAGGAGACCCAGTACTTC. Residues: CASSSGTGKETQYF. The chain employs TRBV5-6 and TRBJ2-5, with 9 nucleotides matching TRBD1. CDR3 size: 14 residues. Looked up from germline, CDR1 is SGHDT and CDR2 is YYEEEE. V dropped 3 bases and J dropped 5; count of bases not matched to a gene: 5.

This chain uses TRBV2 with TRBJ1-1; D is unresolved. Germline values: CDR1 SNHLY, CDR2 FYNNEI. The ends were cut back, 6 bases at V and 3 bases at J, with 11 bases in the middle. The CDR3 extends over 13 amino acids. This chain's CDR3 is CASSLSGHTEAFF. The DNA of the CDR3 is TGTGCCAGCAGCCTCAGTGGGCACACTGAAGCTTTCTTT.

This rearrangement joins TRBV9 to TRBJ2-1, with 7 bases that match TRBD2. The CDR3 runs to 17 residues. V gave up 5 bases and J gave up 6 bases; unmatched junction bases: 17. Germline values: CDR1 SGDLS, CDR2 YYNGEE. The DNA of the CDR3 is TGTGCCAGCAGTCCCCCTATCGGAGCGGGGAGGGTCAATGAGCAGTTCTTC. This translates into CASSPPIGAGRVNEQFF.

This chain links TRBV11-2 with TRBJ2-5; 8 nucleotides match TRBD1. CDR1 SGHAT and CDR2 FQNNGV come from the germline V gene. The CDR3 covers 14 residues. V lost 6 bases, J lost 3 bases, and 6 bases stayed unmatched. This chain's CDR3 is CASRVGQGEETQYF. The DNA for the CDR3 is TGTGCCAGCAGAGTAGGACAGGGAGAAGAGACCCAGTACTTC.

This clone was seen a few times. The CDR3 DNA sequence: TGTGCCAGCAGGGGTGGGGACAGGGACTACAATGAGCAGTTCTTC. Protein product: CASRGGDRDYNEQFF. The rearrangement links TRBV28 to TRBJ2-1; 9 nucleotides agree with TRBD1. J lost 3 bases, V lost 6 bases, and 6 bases had no gene match. This CDR3 comprises 15 residues. Per the germline V gene, CDR1 is MDHEN and CDR2 is SYDVKM.

This chain joins TRBV19 and TRBJ1-3, with D maybe TRBD1 (5 bases). V was trimmed by 4 bases and J by 0 bases, leaving 10 bases between them. This CDR3 is 15 amino acids long. The V gene's germline CDR1 is LNHDA and CDR2 SQIVND (reference sequence). CDR3 sequence (DNA): TGTGCCAGTAGTACGACAGCTACCTCTGGAAACACCATATATTTT. Translated: CASSTTATSGNTIYF.

V is TRBV25-1 and J is TRBJ2-7, with D tentatively TRBD2 (5 bases). Trimming took 5 bases from V and 5 from J, leaving 10 bases between them. Per germline, CDR1 MGHDK and CDR2 SYGVNS. This CDR3 is 12 amino acids long. The CDR3 is CASSRHGDEQYV. As DNA, the CDR3 is TGTGCCAGCAGTCGCCACGGGGACGAGCAGTACGTC.

This chain links TRBV7-2 with TRBJ2-7, with D hard to call. This CDR3 spans 13 amino acids. The germline CDR1 and CDR2 sequences are SGHTA and FQGNSA. V lost 6 bases, J lost 5 bases, and 14 bases lay in between. In DNA form, the CDR3 reads TGTGCCAGCAGTACCGACGGGTCGGACGAGCAGTACGTC. Amino acids: CASSTDGSDEQYV.

The V call is TRBV5-4, the J call TRBJ2-2; 8 bases align to TRBD2. V was clipped by 0 bases and J by 4 bases; unmatched bases: 5. Germline V CDR1 and CDR2: SGHNT, YYREEE (reference sequence). The CDR3 consists of 16 residues. Here the CDR3 reads CASSLVAGGGTGELFF. The DNA for the CDR3 is TGTGCCAGCAGCTTGGTTGCGGGGGGTGGCACCGGGGAGCTGTTTTTT.

The genes are TRBV29-1 and TRBJ1-1; maybe TRBD1 (5 bases). V lost 7 bases and J 1 base, leaving 22 bases between the germline ends. CDR1 and CDR2 (germline): SQVTM, ANQGSEA. The CDR3 spans 16 residues. Here the CDR3 DNA reads TGCAGCGCCCGGGGGATAGGGACCCGACGGAACACTGAAGCTTTCTTT. Its protein is CSARGIGTRRNTEAFF. Looking up the rest from reference TRBV29-1 and TRBJ1-1 gives the full variable domain: SAVISQKPSRDICQRGTSLTIQCQVDSQVTMMFWYRQQPGQSLTLIATANQGSEATYESGFVIDKFPISRPNLTFSTLTVSNMSPEDSSIYLCSARGIGTRRNTEAFFGQGTRLTVV.

The J gene is TRBJ2-3, the V gene TRBV18, with D maybe TRBD2 (5 bases). The CDR3 is 15 amino acids. The V gene's germline CDR1 is KGHSH and CDR2 LQKENI. The V end lost 0 bases, the J end lost 1 base, and 8 bases lay between the germline ends. CDR3 nucleotides: TGTGCCAGCTCACCACCGAGGGCTGGCACAGATACGCAGTATTTT. Translating gives CASSPPRAGTDTQYF.

The CDR3 spells CASSFSVVGYTF. The DNA of the CDR3 is TGTGCCAGCAGTTTCAGTGTTGTGGGCTACACCTTC. This chain links TRBV28 with TRBJ1-2; D not certain. Trimming shortened V by 3 bases and J by 8 bases, and 10 bases separated the two germline ends. The CDR3 extends over 12 amino acids. The germline V gene has CDR1 MDHEN and CDR2 SYDVKM.

The V gene is TRBV19, the J gene TRBJ2-5; possibly TRBD2 for D (6 bases). Deletions cut 8 bases from V and 5 bases from J, with 12 bases between. CDR1 is LNHDA, CDR2 SQIVND, per germline (reference sequence). This CDR3 region has 12 residues. CDR3 in DNA: TGTGCCAGTTCTGACGGAGGGGAGACCCAGTACTTC. Translation: CASSDGGETQYF.

V usage is TRBV19 and J usage is TRBJ1-1; D is uncertain. Trimming removed 6 bases at V and 1 base at J, with 9 bases between. Germline CDR1 LNHDA, CDR2 SQIVND (reference sequence). The CDR3 is 13 amino acids. The CDR3 DNA follows: TGTGCCAGTAGCCTAATAAAGAACACTGAAGCTTTCTTT. Its protein is CASSLIKNTEAFF.

A few counts support this clone. V usage is TRBV9 and J usage is TRBJ1-2, with 10 bases identical to TRBD1. Germline lookup yields CDR1 SGDLS and CDR2 YYNGEE. V lost 3 bases to trimming and J lost 5 bases; unmatched junction nucleotides: 10. This CDR3 contains 16 residues. The CDR3 protein is CASSETPDRGRYGYTF. The CDR3 coding sequence is TGTGCCAGCAGCGAGACCCCGGACAGGGGGAGGTATGGCTACACCTTC.

The chain combines TRBV2 with TRBJ2-5; TRBD1 aligns across 7 bases. The V and J ends lost 6 bases and 7 bases, in that order; junction bases with no gene match: 14. The CDR3 runs to 15 residues. Germline lookup yields CDR1 SNHLY and CDR2 FYNNEI. The CDR3 sequence is CASRETGNPWRTQYF. CDR3 coding DNA: TGTGCCAGCAGAGAGACAGGGAACCCCTGGAGGACCCAGTACTTC.

A single count supports this clone. J is TRBJ2-1 and V is TRBV9; 10 nucleotides agree with TRBD2. V lost 4 bases to trimming and J lost 5 bases; unmatched junction nucleotides: 3. This CDR3 is built from 14 residues. Germline CDR1 and CDR2: SGDLS and YYNGEE. The CDR3 bases are TGTGCCAGCAGCAATCTAGCGGGGGACAATGAGCAGTTCTTC. It encodes CASSNLAGDNEQFF.

This rearrangement joins TRBV7-9 to TRBJ1-1; TRBD1 agrees at 10 bases. Losses at the gene ends were 5 bases for V and 1 base for J; bases not matched to a gene: 13. This CDR3 has 18 amino acids. Germline lookup yields CDR1 SEHNR and CDR2 FQNEAQ (reference sequence). CDR3 region: CASSDSYPGQGPNTEAFF. The CDR3 DNA reads TGTGCCAGCAGCGATAGCTATCCGGGACAGGGGCCGAACACTGAAGCTTTCTTT.

The count of this clone is one. The chain uses TRBV19 and TRBJ1-3; unclear D gene. Per the germline V gene, CDR1 is LNHDA and CDR2 is SQIVND (reference sequence). The CDR3 is 13 amino acids. The V end lost 5 bases, the J end lost 0 bases, and 5 bases lay between the germline ends. CDR3 protein: CASSPNSGNTIYF. The CDR3 DNA reads as TGTGCCAGTAGTCCAAACTCTGGAAACACCATATATTTT. Full variable domain (rest looked up from reference TRBV19 and TRBJ1-3): DGGITQSPKYLFRKEGQNVTLSCEQNLNHDAMYWYRQDPGQGLRLIYYSQIVNDFQKGDIAEGYSVSREKKESFPLTVTSAQKNPTAFYLCASSPNSGNTIYFGEGSWLTVV.

This sequence joins TRBV11-2 and TRBJ2-1; D remains unclear. This CDR3 spans 12 amino acids. The V end was cut by 1 base, the J end by 9 bases, with 7 bases between. Germline CDR1 and CDR2: SGHAT and FQNNGV. The CDR3 protein is CASSLVHGEQFF. CDR3 nucleotide sequence: TGTGCCAGCAGCTTAGTCCACGGTGAGCAGTTCTTC.

The V call is TRBV4-1, the J call TRBJ2-7; D gene unclear. Germline CDR1 and CDR2: MGHRA and YSYEKL. V was cut by 1 base and J by 4 bases, with 14 bases left in between. This CDR3 is built from 15 residues. CDR3 DNA: TGCGCCAGCAGCCAAGGACGAGGATTACAATACGAGCAGTACTTC. Translated: CASSQGRGLQYEQYF.